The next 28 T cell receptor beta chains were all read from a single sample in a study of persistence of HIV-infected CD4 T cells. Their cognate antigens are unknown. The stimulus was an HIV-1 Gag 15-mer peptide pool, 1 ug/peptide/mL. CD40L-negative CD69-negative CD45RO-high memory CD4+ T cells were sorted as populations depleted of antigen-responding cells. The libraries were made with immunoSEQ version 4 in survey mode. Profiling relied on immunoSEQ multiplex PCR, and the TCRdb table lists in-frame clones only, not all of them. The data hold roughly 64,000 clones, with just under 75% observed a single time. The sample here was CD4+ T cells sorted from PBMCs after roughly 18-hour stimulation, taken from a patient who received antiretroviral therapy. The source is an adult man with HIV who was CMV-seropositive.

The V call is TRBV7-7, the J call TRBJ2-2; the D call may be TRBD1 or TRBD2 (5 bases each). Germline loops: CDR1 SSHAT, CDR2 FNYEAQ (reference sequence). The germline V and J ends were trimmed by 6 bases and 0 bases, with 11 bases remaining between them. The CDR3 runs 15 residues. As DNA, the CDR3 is TGTGCCAGCAGTCTTCAGGGACCGAACACCGGGGAGCTGTTTTTT. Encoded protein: CASSLQGPNTGELFF.

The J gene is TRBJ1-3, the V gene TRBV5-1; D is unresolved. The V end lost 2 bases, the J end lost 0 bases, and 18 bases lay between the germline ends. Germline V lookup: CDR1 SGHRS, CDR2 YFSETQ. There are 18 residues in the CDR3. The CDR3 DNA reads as TGCGCCAGCAGCTTTGGAGGACTCCTAGACGTCTCTGGAAACACCATATATTTT. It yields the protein CASSFGGLLDVSGNTIYF. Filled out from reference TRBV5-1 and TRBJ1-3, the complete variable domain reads KAGVTQTPRYLIKTRGQQVTLSCSPISGHRSVSWYQQTPGQGLQFLFEYFSETQRNKGNFPGRFSGRQFSNSRSEMNVSTLELGDSALYLCASSFGGLLDVSGNTIYFGEGSWLTVV.

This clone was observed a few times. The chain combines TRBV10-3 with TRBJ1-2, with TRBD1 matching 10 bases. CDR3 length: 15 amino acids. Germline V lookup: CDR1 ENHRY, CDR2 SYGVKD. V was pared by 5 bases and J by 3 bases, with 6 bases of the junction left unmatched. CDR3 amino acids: CAISIIGTGDYGYTF. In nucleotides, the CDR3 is TGTGCCATCAGTATAATCGGGACAGGGGACTATGGCTACACCTTC.

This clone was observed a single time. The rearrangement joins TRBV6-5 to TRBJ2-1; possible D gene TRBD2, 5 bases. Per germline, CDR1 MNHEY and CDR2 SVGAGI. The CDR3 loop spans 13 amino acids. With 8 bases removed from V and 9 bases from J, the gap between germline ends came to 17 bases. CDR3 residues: CASVIPSTREQFF. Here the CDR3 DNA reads TGTGCCAGCGTCATCCCTAGCACCCGTGAGCAGTTCTTC.

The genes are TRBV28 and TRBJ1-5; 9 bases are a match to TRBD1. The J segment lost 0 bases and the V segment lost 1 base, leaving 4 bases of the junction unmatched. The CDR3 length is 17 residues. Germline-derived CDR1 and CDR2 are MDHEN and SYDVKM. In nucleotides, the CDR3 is TGTGCCAGCAGTTTATTTGGGACAGGGAGTAGCAATCAGCCCCAGCATTTT. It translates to CASSLFGTGSSNQPQHF.

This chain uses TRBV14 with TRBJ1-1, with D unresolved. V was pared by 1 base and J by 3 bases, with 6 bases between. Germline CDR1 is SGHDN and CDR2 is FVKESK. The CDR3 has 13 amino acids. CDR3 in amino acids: CASSQALYTEAFF. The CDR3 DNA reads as TGTGCCAGCAGCCAAGCATTGTACACTGAAGCTTTCTTT.

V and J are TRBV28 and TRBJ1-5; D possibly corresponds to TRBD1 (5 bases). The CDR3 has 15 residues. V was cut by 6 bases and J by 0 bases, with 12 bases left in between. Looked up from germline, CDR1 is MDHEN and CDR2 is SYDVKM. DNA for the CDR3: TGTGCCAGCAGGTTGACAGTTTATAGCAATCAGCCCCAGCATTTT. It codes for CASRLTVYSNQPQHF.

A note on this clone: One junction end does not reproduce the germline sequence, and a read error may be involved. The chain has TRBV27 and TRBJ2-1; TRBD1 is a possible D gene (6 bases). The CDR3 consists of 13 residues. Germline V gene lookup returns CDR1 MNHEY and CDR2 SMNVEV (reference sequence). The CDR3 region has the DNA TGTGCCAGCAGCCCGAGGGCAACCAGGGGCCTCCTCTTC. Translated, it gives CASSPRATRGLLF.

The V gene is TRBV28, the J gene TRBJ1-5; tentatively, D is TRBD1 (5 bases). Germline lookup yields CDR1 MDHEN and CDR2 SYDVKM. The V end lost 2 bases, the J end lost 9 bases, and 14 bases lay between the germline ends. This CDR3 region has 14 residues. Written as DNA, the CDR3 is TGTGCCAGCAGTTTACTTTCAGGGAACCGGCCCCAGCATTTT. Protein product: CASSLLSGNRPQHF.

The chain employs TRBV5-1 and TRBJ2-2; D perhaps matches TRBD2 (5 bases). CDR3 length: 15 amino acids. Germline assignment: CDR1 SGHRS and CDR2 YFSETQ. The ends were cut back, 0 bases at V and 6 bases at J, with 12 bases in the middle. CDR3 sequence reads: CASSLEGQRAGELFF. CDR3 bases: TGCGCCAGCAGCTTGGAGGGCCAGAGGGCCGGGGAGCTGTTTTTT.

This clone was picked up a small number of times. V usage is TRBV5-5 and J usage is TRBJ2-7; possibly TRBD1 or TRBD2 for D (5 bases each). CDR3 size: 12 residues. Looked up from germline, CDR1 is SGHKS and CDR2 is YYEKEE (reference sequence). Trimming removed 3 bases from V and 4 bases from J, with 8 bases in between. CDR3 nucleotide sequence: TGTGCCAGCAGCTCATGGGGGTACGAGCAGTACTTC. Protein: CASSSWGYEQYF.

In DNA form, the CDR3 reads TGTGCCAGTAGTATGGGGGTAGGGGCCAACGTCCTGACTTTC. Translated: CASSMGVGANVLTF. V is TRBV19 and J is TRBJ2-6; either TRBD1 or TRBD2 may supply D (5 bases each). The V and J ends lost 3 bases and 4 bases respectively, with 7 bases between them. Looked up from germline, CDR1 is LNHDA and CDR2 is SQIVND (reference sequence). The CDR3 runs to 14 residues.

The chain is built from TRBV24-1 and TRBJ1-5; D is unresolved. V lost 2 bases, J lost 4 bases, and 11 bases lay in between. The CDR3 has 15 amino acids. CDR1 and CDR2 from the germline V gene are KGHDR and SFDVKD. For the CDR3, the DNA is TGTGCCACCAGTGATTCCGGGCCGCGAAATCAGCCCCAGCATTTT. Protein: CATSDSGPRNQPQHF.

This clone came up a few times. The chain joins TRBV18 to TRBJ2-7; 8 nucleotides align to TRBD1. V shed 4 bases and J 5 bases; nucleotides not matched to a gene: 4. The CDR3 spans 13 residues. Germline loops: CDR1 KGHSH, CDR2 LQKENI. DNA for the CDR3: TGTGCCAGCTCACAAACAGGGGGAAACGAGCAGTACTTC. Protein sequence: CASSQTGGNEQYF.

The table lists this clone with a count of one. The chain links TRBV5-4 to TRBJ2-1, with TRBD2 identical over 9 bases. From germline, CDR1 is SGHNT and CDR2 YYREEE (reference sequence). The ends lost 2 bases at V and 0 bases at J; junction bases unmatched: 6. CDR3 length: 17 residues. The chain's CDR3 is CASSLKLAGFSYNEQFF. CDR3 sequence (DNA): TGTGCCAGCAGCTTAAAACTAGCGGGTTTCTCCTACAATGAGCAGTTCTTC. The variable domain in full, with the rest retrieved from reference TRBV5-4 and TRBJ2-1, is ETGVTQSPTHLIKTRGQQVTLRCSSQSGHNTVSWYQQALGQGPQFIFQYYREEENGRGNFPPRFSGLQFPNYSSELNVNALELDDSALYLCASSLKLAGFSYNEQFFGPGTRLTVL.

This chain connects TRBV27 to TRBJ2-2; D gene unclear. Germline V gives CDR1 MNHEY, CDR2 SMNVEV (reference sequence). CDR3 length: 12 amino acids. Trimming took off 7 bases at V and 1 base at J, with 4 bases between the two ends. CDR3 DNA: TGTGCCAGCATGAGGAACACCGGGGAGCTGTTTTTT. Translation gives CASMRNTGELFF.

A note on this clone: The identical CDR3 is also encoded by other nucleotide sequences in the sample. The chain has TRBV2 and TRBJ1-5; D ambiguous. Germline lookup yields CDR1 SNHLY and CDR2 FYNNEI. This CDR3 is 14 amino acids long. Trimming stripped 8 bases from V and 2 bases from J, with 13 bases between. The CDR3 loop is CASSGLGGNQPQHF. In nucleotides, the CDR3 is TGTGCCAGCTCTGGATTAGGCGGCAATCAGCCCCAGCATTTT.

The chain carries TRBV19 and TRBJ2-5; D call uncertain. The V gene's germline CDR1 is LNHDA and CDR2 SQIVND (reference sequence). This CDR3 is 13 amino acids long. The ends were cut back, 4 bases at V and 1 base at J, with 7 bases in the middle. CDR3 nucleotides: TGTGCCAGTAGTAGGCTGTTCCAAGAGACCCAGTACTTC. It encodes CASSRLFQETQYF.

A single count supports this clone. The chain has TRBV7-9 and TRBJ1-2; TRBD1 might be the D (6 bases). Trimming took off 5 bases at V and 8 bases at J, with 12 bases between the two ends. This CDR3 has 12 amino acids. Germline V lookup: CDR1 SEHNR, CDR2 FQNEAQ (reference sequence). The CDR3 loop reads CASSTGGRGYTF. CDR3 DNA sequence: TGTGCCAGCAGCACTGGGGGGCGAGGCTACACCTTC.

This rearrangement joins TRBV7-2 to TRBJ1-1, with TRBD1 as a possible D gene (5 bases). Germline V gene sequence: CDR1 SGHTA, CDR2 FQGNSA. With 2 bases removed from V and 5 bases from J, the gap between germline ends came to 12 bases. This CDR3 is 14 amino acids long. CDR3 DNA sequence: TGTGCCAGCAGCTTACAGGGAGGAGGGACTGAAGCTTTCTTT. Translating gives CASSLQGGGTEAFF.

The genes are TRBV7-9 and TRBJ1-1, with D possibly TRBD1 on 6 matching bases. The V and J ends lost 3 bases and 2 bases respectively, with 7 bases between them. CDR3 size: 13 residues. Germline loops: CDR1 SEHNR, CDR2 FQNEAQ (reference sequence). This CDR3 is CASSLTGNTEAFF. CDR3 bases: TGTGCCAGCAGCTTGACAGGTAACACTGAAGCTTTCTTT.

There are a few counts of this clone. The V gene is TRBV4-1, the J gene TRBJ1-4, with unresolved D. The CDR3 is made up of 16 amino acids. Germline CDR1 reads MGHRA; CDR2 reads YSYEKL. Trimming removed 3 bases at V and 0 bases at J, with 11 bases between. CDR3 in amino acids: CASSQHKDSTNEKLFF. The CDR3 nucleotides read TGCGCCAGCAGCCAGCACAAAGATTCAACTAATGAAAAACTGTTTTTT.

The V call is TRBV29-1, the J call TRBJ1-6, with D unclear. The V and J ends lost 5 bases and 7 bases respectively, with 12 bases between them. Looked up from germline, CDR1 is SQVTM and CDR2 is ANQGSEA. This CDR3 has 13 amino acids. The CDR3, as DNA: TGCAGCGTTAGTAACAGCCTAAATTCACCCCTCCACTTT. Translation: CSVSNSLNSPLHF.

The CDR3 protein is CASSLELRNQPQHF. The CDR3 region has the DNA TGTGCCAGCAGCTTAGAACTCAGGAATCAGCCCCAGCATTTT. The V gene is TRBV7-2, the J gene TRBJ1-5; the D is unclear. The ends were cut back, 1 base at V and 4 bases at J, with 8 bases in the middle. Germline loops: CDR1 SGHTA, CDR2 FQGNSA. This CDR3 is built from 14 residues.

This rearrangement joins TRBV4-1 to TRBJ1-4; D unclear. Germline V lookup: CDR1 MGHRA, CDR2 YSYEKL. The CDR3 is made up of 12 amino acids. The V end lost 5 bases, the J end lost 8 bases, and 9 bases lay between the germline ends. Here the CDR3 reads CASSRVGEKLFF. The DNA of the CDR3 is TGCGCCAGCAGCAGGGTGGGCGAAAAACTGTTTTTT.

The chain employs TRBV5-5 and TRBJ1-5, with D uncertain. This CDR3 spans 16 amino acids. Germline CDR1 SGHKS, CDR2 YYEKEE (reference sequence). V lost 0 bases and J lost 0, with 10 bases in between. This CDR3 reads CASSLDIVHSNQPQHF. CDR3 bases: TGTGCCAGCAGCTTGGATATAGTCCATAGCAATCAGCCCCAGCATTTT.

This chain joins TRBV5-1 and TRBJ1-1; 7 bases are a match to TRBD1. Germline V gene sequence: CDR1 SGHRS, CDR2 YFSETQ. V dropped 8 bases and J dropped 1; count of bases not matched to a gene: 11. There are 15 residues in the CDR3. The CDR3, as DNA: TGCGCCAGTGCAGTTTCAGGGGGGAGGAACACTGAAGCTTTCTTT. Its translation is CASAVSGGRNTEAFF. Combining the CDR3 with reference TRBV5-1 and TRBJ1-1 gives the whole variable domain KAGVTQTPRYLIKTRGQQVTLSCSPISGHRSVSWYQQTPGQGLQFLFEYFSETQRNKGNFPGRFSGRQFSNSRSEMNVSTLELGDSALYLCASAVSGGRNTEAFFGQGTRLTVV.

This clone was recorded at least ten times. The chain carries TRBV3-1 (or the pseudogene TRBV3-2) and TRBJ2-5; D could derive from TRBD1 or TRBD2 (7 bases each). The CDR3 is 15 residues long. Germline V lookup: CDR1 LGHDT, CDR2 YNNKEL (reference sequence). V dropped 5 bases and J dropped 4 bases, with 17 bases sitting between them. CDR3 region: CASSFNQGGRETQYF. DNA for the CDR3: TGTGCCAGCAGCTTCAACCAGGGGGGGCGAGAGACCCAGTACTTC.